Below, 21 T cell receptor beta chains from the same sample are listed, as sequenced in a study of glioma-infiltrating T cells. Amplification of TCR alpha and beta CDR3 regions from RNA used iRepertoire nested multiplex PCR. TCRdb redid the calling of the multiplex PCR reads with MiXCR, one entry per CDR3 protein. The profile shows roughly 120,000 distinct CDR3 sequences, roughly 25% of them singletons. Material for sequencing was glioma tissue, nonneoplastic brain tissue, or PBMCs (not recorded which). All receptors derive from a human donor with low-grade glioma or glioblastoma, undergoing nonglioma brain surgery, or in good health (not recorded which).

The sample holds many counts of this clonotype. The rearrangement joins TRBV27 to TRBJ2-1; TRBD2 aligns across 9 bases. Per the germline V gene, CDR1 is MNHEY and CDR2 is SMNVEV (reference sequence). Losses at the gene ends were 5 bases for V and 3 bases for J; bases not matched to a gene: 8. CDR3 length: 16 residues. CDR3 DNA: TGTGCCAGCAGTCTGACCGGGACTAGCTACTACAATGAGCAGTTCTTC. Encoded protein: CASSLTGTSYYNEQFF.

Note on this clonotype: Being one base from a much bigger clone, this may be a read error. V usage is TRBV7-2 and J usage is TRBJ1-1, with unresolved D. From germline, CDR1 is SGHTA and CDR2 FQGNSA. This CDR3 region has 14 residues. The chain's CDR3 is CAGSPTGMNTEAFF. Here the CDR3 DNA reads TGTGCCGGCAGCCCGACGGGGATGAACACTGAAGCTTTCTTT.

This clonotype was found many times. The rearrangement links TRBV27 to TRBJ1-6; no reliable D call. Germline loops: CDR1 MNHEY, CDR2 SMNVEV (reference sequence). The germline V and J ends were trimmed by 2 bases and 5 bases, with 10 bases remaining between them. The CDR3 consists of 15 residues. CDR3 region: CASSLTPDNNSPLHF. CDR3 sequence (DNA): TGTGCCAGCAGTTTAACGCCAGATAATAATTCACCCCTCCACTTT.

The chain has TRBV3-1 and TRBJ2-1; the D gene is possibly TRBD2 (6 bases). Germline lookup yields CDR1 LGHDT and CDR2 YNNKEL (reference sequence). The CDR3 extends over 13 amino acids. V lost 1 base, J lost 9 bases, and 10 bases lay in between. CDR3 sequence (DNA): TGTGCCAGCAGCCAAGGGACTATCAGTGAGCAGTTCTTC. Translated, it gives CASSQGTISEQFF.

This clonotype qualifies as medium-sized. CDR3 region: CASSYSPVSGVFNEQFF. CDR3 sequence (DNA): TGTGCCAGCAGTTACTCGCCGGTCAGCGGGGTGTTTAATGAGCAGTTCTTC. V usage is TRBV6-2 or TRBV6-3 and J usage is TRBJ2-1, with 7 bases that match TRBD2. Looked up from germline, CDR1 is MNHEY and CDR2 is SVGEGT. The J segment lost 7 bases and the V segment lost 0 bases, leaving 12 bases of the junction unmatched. This CDR3 has 17 amino acids.

In its sample, this clonotype was seen many times. The V gene is TRBV27, the J gene TRBJ2-5, with unresolved D. CDR3 length: 13 residues. Germline assignment: CDR1 MNHEY and CDR2 SMNVEV (reference sequence). The germline V and J ends were trimmed by 2 bases and 6 bases, with 10 bases remaining between them. The CDR3 protein is CASSLVGSKTQYF. The CDR3 bases are TGTGCCAGCAGTTTAGTGGGCAGTAAGACCCAGTACTTC.

This clonotype was detected ten times or more. The rearrangement links TRBV20-1 to TRBJ2-3; 10 nucleotides align to TRBD2. The CDR3 has 15 residues. Trimming cost V 4 bases and J 5 bases; bases outside gene matches: 9. CDR1 and CDR2 from the germline V gene are DFQATT and SNEGSKA (reference sequence). The CDR3 bases are TGCAGTGCTACCGGAGCGGGAGGGCCGGGAGATACGCAGTATTTT. This codes for CSATGAGGPGDTQYF.

With regard to this clonotype: One end of the junction is discordant with germline, which a read error may explain. The rearrangement uses TRBV6-1 and TRBJ2-7; D not resolved. The CDR3 is made up of 11 amino acids. Germline V gene sequence: CDR1 MNHNS, CDR2 SASEGT. This CDR3 is CASSLSGEQCF. The CDR3, as DNA: TGCGCCAGCAGTTTATCGGGCGAGCAGTGCTTC.

V is TRBV28 and J is TRBJ2-1; D possibly corresponds to TRBD2 (5 bases). Trimming stripped 8 bases from V and 5 bases from J, with 16 bases between. This CDR3 has 14 residues. The V gene's germline CDR1 is MDHEN and CDR2 SYDVKM. The CDR3 nucleotides are TGTGCCAGCGGTCCAGGCTCACTAGACAATGAGCAGTTCTTC. It encodes CASGPGSLDNEQFF.

The table lists this clonotype with a few counts. A much larger clone sits a single nucleotide away, making a read error possible. The chain recombines TRBV10-3 with TRBJ2-3, with D hard to call. The DNA end lines up better with TRBJ1-5; the J call may be wrong. There are 14 residues in the CDR3. CDR1 ENHRY and CDR2 SYGVKD come from the germline V gene. The CDR3 sequence: CAISEGRITDTQHF. CDR3 in DNA: TGTGCCATCAGTGAGGGACGGATCACAGATACGCAGCATTTT.

This clonotype came up once. The J gene is TRBJ2-1, the V gene TRBV6-1; 8 nucleotides line up with TRBD2. The V segment lost 5 bases and the J segment 4 bases; nucleotides outside the gene matches: 13. Per germline, CDR1 MNHNS and CDR2 SASEGT. The CDR3 runs to 17 residues. The CDR3: CASSTTRAGGDYNEQFF. The DNA for the CDR3 is TGTGCCAGCAGTACCACCAGGGCGGGAGGAGATTACAATGAGCAGTTCTTC.

This clonotype was found many times. In DNA, the CDR3 is TGTGCCAGTAGTATGAGTAGCGGCCTCAGCTCCTACAATGAGCAGTTCTTC. Translated, it gives CASSMSSGLSSYNEQFF. V and J are TRBV19 and TRBJ2-1; TRBD2 might be the D (6 bases). The V end lost 3 bases, the J end lost 0 bases, and 15 bases lay between the germline ends. In germline, CDR1 is LNHDA, CDR2 SQIVND (reference sequence). The CDR3 sequence is 17 residues long.

This clonotype occurred many times. The gene calls are TRBV6-1 and TRBJ2-1; D is undetermined. The length of the CDR3 is 11 residues. Germline CDR1 is MNHNS and CDR2 is SASEGT. V was shortened by 9 bases and J by 1 base, with 4 bases between the two germline ends. The CDR3 is CASTSYNEQFF. The CDR3 nucleotides are TGTGCCAGTACATCCTACAATGAGCAGTTCTTC.

There are a few counts of this clonotype. The chain has TRBV29-1 and TRBJ1-4, with D possibly TRBD1 on 6 matching bases. Germline lookup yields CDR1 SQVTM and CDR2 ANQGSEA. Trimming took 6 bases from V and 8 from J, leaving 16 bases between them. The CDR3 is 13 amino acids. The CDR3 region is CSVQGGAWEKLFF. The DNA of the CDR3 is TGCAGCGTCCAAGGGGGGGCTTGGGAAAAACTGTTTTTT.

Concerning this clonotype: A much larger clone lies a single base off, so this may be a read error. The CDR3 protein is CASGLLGLSTDTQYF. The CDR3 DNA sequence: TGTGCCAGCGGCTTACTGGGGTTGAGCACAGATACGCAGTATTTT. The rearrangement links TRBV7-2 to TRBJ2-3; D not resolved. Germline CDR1 is SGHTA and CDR2 is FQGNSA. The CDR3 is 15 amino acids.

This clonotype was observed many times. The chain links TRBV6-1 to TRBJ2-1; TRBD1 or TRBD2 may be the D gene (5 bases each). This CDR3 spans 13 amino acids. V lost 7 bases and J lost 9, with 16 bases in between. CDR1 MNHNS and CDR2 SASEGT come from the germline V gene. CDR3 sequence: CASTSPRDPEQFF. As DNA, the CDR3 is TGTGCCAGCACCTCCCCCCGGGACCCTGAGCAGTTCTTC.

Notes on this clonotype: A read error may explain this, as a much larger clone is one base away. This chain joins TRBV10-3 and TRBJ2-3; D gene unclear. The length of the CDR3 is 15 residues. Germline CDR1 is ENHRY and CDR2 is SYGVKD. The CDR3 DNA follows: TGTGCCATCACGTCTAGGCTGGATGGCACAGATACGCATTATTTT. Amino acid sequence: CAITSRLDGTDTHYF.

In this sample, this clonotype turned up many times. The V gene is TRBV12-3 or TRBV12-4, the J gene TRBJ2-1, with TRBD2 matching over 7 bases. V dropped 7 bases and J dropped 2; count of bases not matched to a gene: 11. The CDR3 loop spans 16 amino acids. The CDR3 coding sequence is TGTGCCAGCAATCGAGCGGGAAACGGACCCTACAATGAGCAGTTCTTC. Translated: CASNRAGNGPYNEQFF.

This clonotype was recorded many times. A much larger clone sits a single nucleotide away, making a read error possible. The V and J genes are TRBV15 and TRBJ1-1; D is ambiguous. The CDR3 is made up of 13 amino acids. Germline V gene sequence: CDR1 LNHNV, CDR2 YYDKDF (reference sequence). V lost 5 bases and J lost 1, with 8 bases in between. CDR3 sequence reads: CATSRLQNTEAFF. Written as DNA, the CDR3 is TGTGCCACCAGCCGTCTACAGAACACTGAAGCTTTCTTT.

This clonotype was detected many times. This CDR3 is CASSFWAGRNGFEQYF. The DNA of the CDR3 is TGTGCCAGCAGCTTTTGGGCAGGGAGGAATGGGTTCGAGCAGTACTTC. The chain combines TRBV5-6 with TRBJ2-7, with D possibly TRBD2 on 6 matching bases. Trimming took 2 bases from V and 6 from J, leaving 21 bases between them. Germline CDR1 SGHDT, CDR2 YYEEEE. This CDR3 is 16 amino acids long. The entire variable domain, with the rest obtained from reference TRBV5-6 and TRBJ2-7, is as follows: DAGVTQSPTHLIKTRGQQVTLRCSPKSGHDTVSWYQQALGQGPQFIFQYYEEEERQRGNFPDRFSGHQFPNYSSELNVNALLLGDSALYLCASSFWAGRNGFEQYFGPGTRLTVT.

This clonotype was recorded at least ten times. The chain has TRBV20-1 and TRBJ2-5; perhaps TRBD1 as D (5 bases). This CDR3 is 16 amino acids long. V shed 0 bases and J shed 5 bases, with 19 bases lying between them. Germline V gives CDR1 DFQATT, CDR2 SNEGSKA (reference sequence). CDR3 bases: TGCAGTGCTAGAGATCTACCGTTGGGGCTGCAGGAGACCCAGTACTTC. Translated: CSARDLPLGLQETQYF.